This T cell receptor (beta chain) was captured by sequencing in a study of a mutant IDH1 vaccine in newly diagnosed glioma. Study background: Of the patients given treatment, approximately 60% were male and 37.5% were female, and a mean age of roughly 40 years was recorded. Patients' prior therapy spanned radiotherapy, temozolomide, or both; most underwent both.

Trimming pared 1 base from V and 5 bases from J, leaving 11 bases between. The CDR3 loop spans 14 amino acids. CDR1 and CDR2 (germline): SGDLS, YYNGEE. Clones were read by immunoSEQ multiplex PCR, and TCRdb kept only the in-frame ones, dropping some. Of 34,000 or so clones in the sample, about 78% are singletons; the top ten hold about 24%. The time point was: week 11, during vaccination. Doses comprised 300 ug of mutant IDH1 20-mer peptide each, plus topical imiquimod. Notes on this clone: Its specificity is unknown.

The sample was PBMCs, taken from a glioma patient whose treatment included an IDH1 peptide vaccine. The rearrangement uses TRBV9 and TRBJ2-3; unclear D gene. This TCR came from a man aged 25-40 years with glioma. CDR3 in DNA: TGTGCCAGCAGCGTACAAGTACAAGGAGATACGCAGTATTTT. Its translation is CASSVQVQGDTQYF.